Below are 23 T cell receptor beta chains sequenced from a single sample in a study of regulatory T cells in long-lasting Graves disease. This sample's time point: newly diagnosed GD, antithyroid drugs for less than 3 months. PBMC-extracted RNA yielded the TCR library. HTBI primers from iRepertoire and Arm-PCR of CDR3 regions yielded the TCR beta libraries. TCRdb reanalysed the multiplex PCR reads using MiXCR and keeps one entry per CDR3 protein. The sample includes approximately 540,000 distinct CDR3 sequences, 12% seen only once; the top ten take roughly 8.9%. The same sample was also studied in work on T cells in Graves' hyperthyroidism and ophthalmopathy.

Specimen: peripheral blood mononuclear cells (PBMCs), collected at new diagnosis, from a patient treated with antithyroid drugs. The source of these receptors is a woman in her twenties or thirties with Graves disease.

This clonotype occurred many times. The chain employs TRBV12-5 and TRBJ1-1, with a possible D match to TRBD1 (6 bases). The V end lost 11 bases, the J end lost 5 bases, and 12 bases lay between the germline ends. The CDR3 runs to 11 residues. The germline CDR1 and CDR2 sequences are LGHNT and FRNRAP. As DNA, the CDR3 is TGTGCTCTAGAGGGGGGGACTGAAGCTTTCTTT. This encodes CALEGGTEAFF. Variable domain in full (rest from reference TRBV12-5 and TRBJ1-1): DARVTQTPRHKVTEMGQEVTMRCQPILGHNTVFWYRQTMMQGLELLAYFRNRAPLDDSGMPKDRFSAEMPDATLATLKIQPSEPRDSAVYFCALEGGTEAFFGQGTRLTVV.

This clonotype appeared many times. This sequence joins TRBV2 and TRBJ1-5; possibly TRBD1 for D (5 bases). This CDR3 region has 13 residues. V gave up 6 bases and J gave up 3 bases, with 9 bases separating them. CDR1 is SNHLY and CDR2 is FYNNEI in the germline V gene. CDR3 amino acids: CASSPDTNQPQHF. The CDR3 DNA sequence: TGTGCCAGCAGCCCGGACACCAATCAGCCCCAGCATTTT.

This clonotype was observed at least ten times. The rearrangement joins TRBV27 to TRBJ2-5, with 12 bases that match TRBD2. J gave up 6 bases and V 2 bases, and 13 bases lay outside the gene matches. CDR1 and CDR2 from the germline V gene are MNHEY and SMNVEV (reference sequence). The CDR3 sequence is 18 residues long. This chain's CDR3 is CASSLAIPGLAGTQTQYF. The CDR3 nucleotides read TGTGCCAGCAGTTTAGCGATTCCGGGACTAGCGGGCACACAGACCCAGTACTTC.

This clonotype has only a few counts. A much larger clone differs from this one at a single base, so this may be a read error. The chain uses TRBV5-6 and TRBJ2-7; 7 bases map to TRBD2. In germline, CDR1 is SGHDT, CDR2 YYEEEE. This CDR3 is 17 amino acids long. With 1 base clipped from V and 2 bases from J, the junction kept 12 bases outside the gene matches. The CDR3 DNA sequence: TGTGCCAGCAGCTTGCGGGCCCCGACCGGGACTACCTACGAGCAGTACTTC. Translated, it gives CASSLRAPTGTTYEQYF.

This clonotype has more than one count but fewer than ten. The chain recombines TRBV15 with TRBJ2-1; D is possibly TRBD2 (6 bases). This CDR3 has 13 amino acids. Per the germline V gene, CDR1 is LNHNV and CDR2 is YYDKDF (reference sequence). Trimming took 4 bases from V and 8 from J, leaving 12 bases between them. CDR3 DNA sequence: TGTGCCACCAGCATTAGGACGGGAGATGAGCAGTTCTTC. It specifies CATSIRTGDEQFF.

This clonotype was detected many times. The chain employs TRBV2 and TRBJ1-5; tentatively, D is TRBD1 (5 bases). V was pared by 5 bases and J by 6 bases, with 17 bases between. Per germline, CDR1 SNHLY and CDR2 FYNNEI. The CDR3 spans 15 residues. Here the CDR3 DNA reads TGTGCCAGCAGTCGACAGAATGACTTGGGTCAGCCCCAGCATTTT. Its protein is CASSRQNDLGQPQHF.

This clonotype was detected many times. The gene calls are TRBV11-2 and TRBJ2-5; the D gene is possibly TRBD2 (6 bases). Per germline, CDR1 SGHAT and CDR2 FQNNGV. Deletions cut 1 base from V and 7 bases from J, with 16 bases between. The CDR3 consists of 15 residues. CDR3 nucleotide sequence: TGTGCCAGCAGCTTAGTTTTCGGCGGGGCAGGGACCCAGTACTTC. It translates to CASSLVFGGAGTQYF.

The sample holds many counts of this clonotype. The genes are TRBV14 and TRBJ2-5, with D maybe TRBD1 (6 bases). The CDR3 length is 14 residues. The germline V gene has CDR1 SGHDN and CDR2 FVKESK. The germline V and J ends were trimmed by 1 base and 4 bases, with 10 bases remaining between them. The CDR3 DNA is TGTGCCAGCAGCCAAGTTTCAGGGGCAGAGACCCAGTACTTC. Its protein product is CASSQVSGAETQYF.

This clonotype was recorded at least ten times. This rearrangement joins TRBV6-5 to TRBJ2-1; possible D gene TRBD2, 6 bases. The CDR3 is 15 amino acids. Germline V gene data show CDR1 as MNHEY and CDR2 as SVGAGI. V lost 2 bases, J lost 7 bases, and 15 bases lay in between. CDR3 nucleotide sequence: TGTGCCAGCAGTTACATCGGCGGGATTCGGAATGAGCAGTTCTTC. Residues: CASSYIGGIRNEQFF.

Many counts were recorded for this clonotype. This chain joins TRBV10-3 and TRBJ2-5, with 7 bases matching TRBD2. Trimming cost V 5 bases and J 2 bases; bases outside gene matches: 5. CDR1 is ENHRY and CDR2 is SYGVKD in the germline V gene. CDR3 size: 14 residues. In nucleotides, the CDR3 is TGTGCCATCAGTCGGCGCGGGAGTCAAGAGACCCAGTACTTC. Translating gives CAISRRGSQETQYF.

This clonotype appeared a few times. A much larger clone sits a single nucleotide away, making a read error possible. V is TRBV7-2 and J is TRBJ2-3; weak D call: TRBD2 (5 bases). Germline V gene data show CDR1 as SGHTA and CDR2 as FQGNSA. Trimming pared 1 base from V and 6 bases from J, leaving 11 bases between. This CDR3 is built from 14 residues. CDR3: CTSSLVSGGDTQYF. Here the CDR3 DNA reads TGTACCAGCAGCTTAGTGTCCGGCGGGGATACGCAGTATTTT.

Comment on this clonotype: Since a much larger clone is just one base distant, this may be a read error. The V gene is TRBV27, the J gene TRBJ2-1, with 7 bases matching TRBD2. Germline V gene sequence: CDR1 MNHEY, CDR2 SMNVEV (reference sequence). The V and J ends lost 7 bases and 13 bases, in that order; junction bases with no gene match: 22. The CDR3 loop spans 16 amino acids. The CDR3 sequence: CASTSLATSPTREQFF. Here the CDR3 DNA reads TGTGCCAGCACATCGCTGGCGACTAGCCCAACGCGGGAACAGTTCTTC.

This clonotype was counted at least ten times. The J gene is TRBJ2-7, the V gene TRBV18; 9 bases line up with TRBD1. The CDR3 runs to 14 residues. With 6 bases clipped from V and 2 bases from J, the junction kept 5 bases outside the gene matches. The germline V gene encodes CDR1 KGHSH and CDR2 LQKENI. The DNA of the CDR3 is TGTGCCAGCTCCACAGGGGGCCTTCCCTACGAGCAGTACTTC. This gives the protein CASSTGGLPYEQYF.

This clonotype has a count of ten or more. The chain recombines TRBV27 with TRBJ2-3, with no clear D. The germline gives CDR1 MNHEY, CDR2 SMNVEV (reference sequence). Trimming removed 7 bases at V and 0 bases at J, with 23 bases between. This CDR3 comprises 18 residues. CDR3 in amino acids: CASTFRRDPSASTDTQYF. DNA for the CDR3: TGTGCCAGCACCTTCAGACGCGACCCCAGTGCTAGCACAGATACGCAGTATTTT.

CDR3 residues: CASRSRTFSSTDTQYF. Written as DNA, the CDR3 is TGTGCCAGCAGATCGAGGACATTTTCTAGCACAGATACGCAGTATTTT. This chain links TRBV11-2 with TRBJ2-3; possibly TRBD1 for D (5 bases). CDR3 length equals 16 residues. In germline, CDR1 is SGHAT, CDR2 FQNNGV. The V end was cut by 6 bases, the J end by 0 bases, with 16 bases between.

This clonotype has at least ten counts. The chain employs TRBV28 and TRBJ1-5; D remains ambiguous. Germline loops: CDR1 MDHEN, CDR2 SYDVKM. The CDR3 spans 15 residues. Deletions cut 5 bases from V and 7 bases from J, with 18 bases between. The CDR3 DNA follows: TGTGCCAGCAGTCGTACCCCCTCGCCCCGACAGCCCCAGCATTTT. This codes for CASSRTPSPRQPQHF.

Ten or more counts support this clonotype. The CDR3 region has the DNA TGTGCCAGCAGCCCCGGGAGAATCCTACTCGGGAACACTGAAGCTTTCTTT. This sequence encodes CASSPGRILLGNTEAFF. The chain is built from TRBV11-2 and TRBJ1-1; no reliable D call. There are 17 residues in the CDR3. Looked up from germline, CDR1 is SGHAT and CDR2 is FQNNGV. V was pared by 5 bases and J by 1 base, with 20 bases between.

The V call is TRBV3-1, the J call TRBJ2-4; D remains unclear. Germline CDR1 and CDR2: LGHDT and YNNKEL (reference sequence). V was shortened by 0 bases and J by 7 bases, with 7 bases between the two germline ends. The CDR3 runs to 13 residues. CDR3 sequence: CASSQDWANIQYF. The CDR3 DNA is TGTGCCAGCAGCCAAGATTGGGCGAACATTCAGTACTTC.

This clonotype appeared many times. The chain links TRBV7-9 to TRBJ1-1; D is possibly TRBD1 (5 bases). V was pared by 1 base and J by 1 base, with 10 bases between. The CDR3 consists of 15 residues. Germline V gives CDR1 SEHNR, CDR2 FQNEAQ (reference sequence). DNA of the CDR3: TGTGCCAGCAGCTTAGGAGTGGGGCAGAACACTGAAGCTTTCTTT. This translates into CASSLGVGQNTEAFF.

This chain connects TRBV11-2 to TRBJ2-7, with D possibly matching TRBD1 (5 bases). Germline V gene data show CDR1 as SGHAT and CDR2 as FQNNGV. Deletions cut 1 base from V and 0 bases from J, with 10 bases between. There are 15 residues in the CDR3. In DNA, the CDR3 is TGTGCCAGCAGCTTAGTTCAGGGTAGCTCCTACGAGCAGTACTTC. Protein product: CASSLVQGSSYEQYF. Combining the CDR3 with reference TRBV11-2 and TRBJ2-7 gives the whole variable domain EAGVAQSPRYKIIEKRQSVAFWCNPISGHATLYWYQQILGQGPKLLIQFQNNGVVDDSQLPKDRFSAERLKGVDSTLKIQPAKLEDSAVYLCASSLVQGSSYEQYFGPGTRLTVT.

The V call is TRBV10-2, the J call TRBJ2-1; the D is unclear. Trimming removed 4 bases at V and 1 base at J, with 8 bases between. Germline V gene lookup returns CDR1 WSHSY and CDR2 SAAADI. The CDR3 length is 14 residues. The CDR3 spells CASSGRESYNEQFF. For the CDR3, the DNA is TGCGCCAGCAGTGGAAGGGAATCCTACAATGAGCAGTTCTTC.

This clonotype was seen ten or more times. This chain links TRBV19 with TRBJ1-2; 7 positions agree with TRBD1. CDR1 is LNHDA, CDR2 SQIVND, per germline (reference sequence). V lost 5 bases to trimming and J lost 13 bases; unmatched junction nucleotides: 13. The CDR3 is 13 amino acids. The CDR3 sequence: CASSAQHRGRATF. The CDR3 DNA follows: TGTGCCAGTAGTGCCCAGCACAGGGGAAGGGCCACCTTC.

This clonotype showed up many times. This chain uses TRBV28 with TRBJ1-4; D gene ambiguous. Looked up from germline, CDR1 is MDHEN and CDR2 is SYDVKM. The V end lost 10 bases, the J end lost 5 bases, and 14 bases lay between the germline ends. This CDR3 comprises 13 residues. The CDR3 region has the DNA TGTGCCATCTCCTCGTTCCACAATGAAAAACTGTTTTTT. Its translation is CAISSFHNEKLFF.